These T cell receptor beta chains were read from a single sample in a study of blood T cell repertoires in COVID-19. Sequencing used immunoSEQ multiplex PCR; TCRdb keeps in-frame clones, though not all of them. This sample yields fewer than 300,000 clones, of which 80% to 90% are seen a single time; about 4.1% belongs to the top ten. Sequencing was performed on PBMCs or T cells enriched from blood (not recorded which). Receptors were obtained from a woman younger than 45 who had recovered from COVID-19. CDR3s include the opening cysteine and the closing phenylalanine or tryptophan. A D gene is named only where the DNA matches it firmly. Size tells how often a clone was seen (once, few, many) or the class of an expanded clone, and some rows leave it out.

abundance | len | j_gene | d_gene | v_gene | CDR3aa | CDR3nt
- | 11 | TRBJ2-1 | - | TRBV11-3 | CASSSGGEQFF | TGTGCCAGCAGCTCCGGGGGTGAGCAGTTCTTC
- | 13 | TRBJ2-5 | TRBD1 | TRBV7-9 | CASIRQGKETQYF | TGTGCCAGCATACGACAGGGTAAAGAGACCCAGTACTTC
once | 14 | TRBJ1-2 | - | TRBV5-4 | CASSLEAGNYGYTF | TGTGCCAGCAGCTTGGAGGCAGGGAACTATGGCTACACCTTC
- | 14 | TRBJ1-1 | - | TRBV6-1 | CASSEDFGNTEAFF | TGTGCCAGCAGTGAAGACTTTGGGAACACTGAAGCTTTCTTT
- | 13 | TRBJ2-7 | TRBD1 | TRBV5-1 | CASSSGQGYEQYF | TGCGCCAGCAGCTCCGGACAGGGTTACGAGCAGTACTTC
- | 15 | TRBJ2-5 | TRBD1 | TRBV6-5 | CASSDHRGRQETQYF | TGTGCCAGCAGCGACCACAGGGGGCGTCAAGAGACCCAGTACTTC
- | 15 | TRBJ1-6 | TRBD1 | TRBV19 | CASSATGGENSPLHF | TGTGCCAGTAGTGCCACAGGGGGCGAAAATTCACCCCTCCACTTT
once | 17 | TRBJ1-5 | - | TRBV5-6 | CASSLGRGVGGSQPQHF | TGTGCCAGCAGCTTGGGTAGGGGTGTGGGAGGCAGCCAGCCCCAGCATTTT
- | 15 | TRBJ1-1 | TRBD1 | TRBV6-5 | CASSPTDRANTEAFF | TGTGCCAGCAGTCCGACCGACAGGGCGAACACTGAAGCTTTCTTT
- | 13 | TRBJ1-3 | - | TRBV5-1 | CASRIASGNTIYF | TGCGCCAGCAGAATAGCATCTGGAAACACCATATATTTT
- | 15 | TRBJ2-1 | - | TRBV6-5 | CASSPLATSYNEQFF | TGTGCCAGCAGTCCGCTAGCAACCTCCTACAATGAGCAGTTCTTC
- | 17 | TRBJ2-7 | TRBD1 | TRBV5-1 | CASSFQPTGAAAYEQYF | TGCGCCAGCAGCTTCCAGCCCACAGGGGCGGCCGCCTACGAGCAGTACTTC
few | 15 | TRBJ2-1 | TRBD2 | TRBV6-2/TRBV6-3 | CASSFAGEGYNEQFF | TGTGCCAGCAGTTTTGCGGGAGAGGGTTACAATGAGCAGTTCTTC
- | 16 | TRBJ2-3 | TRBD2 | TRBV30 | CAWIPRTSGRTDTQYF | TGTGCCTGGATCCCCAGGACTAGCGGGAGGACAGATACGCAGTATTTT
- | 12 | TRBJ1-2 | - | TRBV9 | CASSSSNYGYTF | TGTGCCAGCAGCTCCTCGAACTATGGCTACACCTTC
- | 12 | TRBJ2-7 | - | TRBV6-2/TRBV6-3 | CASSYNGGRQYF | TGTGCCAGCAGTTACAATGGGGGCCGCCAGTACTTC
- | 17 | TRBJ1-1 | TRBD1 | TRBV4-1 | CASSQETAGQAGTEAFF | TGCGCCAGCAGCCAAGAAACGGCCGGACAGGCGGGGACTGAAGCTTTCTTT
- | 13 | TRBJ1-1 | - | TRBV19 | CASNNRRGTEAFF | TGTGCCAGTAATAACCGTAGGGGAACTGAAGCTTTCTTT
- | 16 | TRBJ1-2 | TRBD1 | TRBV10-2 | CASSESWTGYNYGYTF | TGCGCCAGCAGTGAGTCTTGGACAGGGTATAACTATGGCTACACCTTC
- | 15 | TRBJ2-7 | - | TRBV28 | CASSLDSPWSYEQYF | TGTGCCAGCAGCCTTGACTCCCCGTGGAGCTACGAGCAGTACTTC
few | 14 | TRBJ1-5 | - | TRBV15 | CATTRYNSNQPQHF | TGTGCCACCACCAGGTACAATAGCAATCAGCCCCAGCATTTT
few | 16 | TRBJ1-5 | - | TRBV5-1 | CASSPIGGLSNQPQHF | TGCGCCAGCAGCCCTATAGGTGGGCTTAGCAATCAGCCCCAGCATTTT
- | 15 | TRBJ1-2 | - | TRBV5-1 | CASSLGGISNYGYTF | TGCGCCAGCAGCTTGGGAGGGATCTCTAACTATGGCTACACCTTC
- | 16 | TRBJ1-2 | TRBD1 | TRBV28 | CASSLSSGQGLNGYTF | TGTGCCAGCAGTTTATCTTCGGGACAGGGGTTGAATGGCTACACCTTC
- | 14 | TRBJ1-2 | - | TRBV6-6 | CASSGLESNYGYTF | TGTGCCAGCAGTGGACTGGAATCTAACTATGGCTACACCTTC
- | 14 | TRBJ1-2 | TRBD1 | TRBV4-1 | CASSQSGQGDGYTF | TGCGCCAGCAGCCAATCCGGACAGGGTGATGGCTACACCTTC
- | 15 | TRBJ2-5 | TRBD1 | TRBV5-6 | CASSPGGQGLKTQYF | TGTGCCAGCAGCCCGGGTGGACAGGGGTTAAAGACCCAGTACTTC
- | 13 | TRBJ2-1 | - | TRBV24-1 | CATSDDSYNEQFF | TGTGCCACCAGTGACGACAGCTACAATGAGCAGTTCTTC
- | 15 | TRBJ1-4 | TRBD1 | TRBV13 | CASRWGGQGNEKLFF | TGTGCCAGCCGTTGGGGGGGACAGGGTAATGAAAAACTGTTTTTT
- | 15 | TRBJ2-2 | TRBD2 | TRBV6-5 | CATCRGLAGVGELFF | TGTGCCACCTGTAGGGGACTAGCGGGGGTCGGGGAGCTGTTTTTT
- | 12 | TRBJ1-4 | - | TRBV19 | CASSLRNEKLFF | TGTGCCAGTAGTCTCAGGAATGAAAAACTGTTTTTT
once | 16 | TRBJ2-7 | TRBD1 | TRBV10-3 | CAIRETWTGGTYEQYF | TGTGCCATCAGAGAAACTTGGACAGGGGGAACCTACGAGCAGTACTTC
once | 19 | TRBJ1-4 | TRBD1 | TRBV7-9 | CASSLALPGQGATNEKLFF | TGTGCCAGCAGCTTAGCTTTACCGGGACAGGGTGCAACTAATGAAAAACTGTTTTTT
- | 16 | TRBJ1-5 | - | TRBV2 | CASSNTGTGVGQPQHF | TGTGCCAGCAGCAACACAGGTACCGGCGTTGGGCAGCCCCAGCATTTT
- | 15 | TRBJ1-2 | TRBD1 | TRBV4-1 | CASSKTGDSNYGYTF | TGCGCCAGCAGCAAAACAGGGGATTCTAACTATGGCTACACCTTC